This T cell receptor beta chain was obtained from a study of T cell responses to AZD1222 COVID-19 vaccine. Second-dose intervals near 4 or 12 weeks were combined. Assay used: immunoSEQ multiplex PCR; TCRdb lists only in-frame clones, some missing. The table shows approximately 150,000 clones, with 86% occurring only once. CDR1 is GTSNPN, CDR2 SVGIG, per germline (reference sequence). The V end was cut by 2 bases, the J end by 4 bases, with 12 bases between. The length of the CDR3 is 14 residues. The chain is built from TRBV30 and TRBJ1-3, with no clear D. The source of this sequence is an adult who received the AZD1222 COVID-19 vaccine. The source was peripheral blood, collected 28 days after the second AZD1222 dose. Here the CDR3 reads CAWSLGQGGNTIYF. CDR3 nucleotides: TGTGCCTGGAGTTTAGGTCAAGGGGGAAACACCATATATTTT.